The 20 T cell receptor beta chains given below trace back to one sample, sequenced in a study of monozygotic twins with inflammatory bowel disease. TCRdb reprocessed the 5' RACE reads; each CDR3 protein has one entry and no DNA is given. The clone table shows some 300,000 distinct CDR3 sequences, with the ten largest holding 5.6%. Source material: blood. Receptors were obtained from a human donor with ulcerative colitis or Crohn's disease, or a healthy co-twin of an affected twin (not recorded which).

The chain recombines TRBV4-3 with TRBJ2-1. Germline assignment: CDR1 LGHNA and CDR2 YSLEER. The CDR3 totals 16 residues. CDR3 region: CASSQVGRKKNNEQFF.

The gene calls are TRBV7-9 and TRBJ2-2; TCRdb gives TRBD2 as the D gene, but with no DNA this cannot be confirmed. Germline-derived CDR1 and CDR2 are SEHNR and FQNEAQ (reference sequence). The CDR3 runs 15 residues. This CDR3 is CAETMAGGPSGELFF.

The genes are TRBV15 and TRBJ2-5; the TCRdb call, TRBD1, lacks DNA for checking. CDR1 is LNHNV and CDR2 is YYDKDF in the germline V gene (reference sequence). This CDR3 contains 15 residues. This CDR3 reads CATSREGVRGETQYF.

The gene calls are TRBV19 and TRBJ2-3; the TCRdb call, TRBD1, lacks DNA for checking. CDR1 is LNHDA and CDR2 is SQIVND in the germline V gene (reference sequence). CDR3 length: 16 amino acids. The CDR3: CASSNGAGVSTDTQYF.

The J gene is TRBJ1-2, the V gene TRBV28; TCRdb returns TRBD1, unconfirmable since there is no DNA. In germline, CDR1 is MDHEN, CDR2 SYDVKM. The CDR3 spans 15 residues. CDR3 amino acids: CASRDDRGRNYGYTF.

This chain connects TRBV6-1 to TRBJ1-1. CDR1 MNHNS and CDR2 SASEGT come from the germline V gene. CDR3 size: 14 residues. This CDR3 reads CASRPYGGLAEAFF.

V and J are TRBV20-1 and TRBJ1-5. Germline assignment: CDR1 DFQATT and CDR2 SNEGSKA (reference sequence). This CDR3 comprises 12 residues. This CDR3 is CSGGYSNQPQHF.

The chain combines TRBV24-1 with TRBJ2-3. The CDR3 runs to 12 residues. In germline, CDR1 is KGHDR, CDR2 SFDVKD. The CDR3 protein is CATSDLGDTQYF.

The chain carries TRBV7-6 and TRBJ1-1; no DNA is available, so the TRBD1 call from TCRdb remains unchecked. CDR3 size: 13 residues. The germline V gene has CDR1 SGHVS and CDR2 FNYEAQ. The CDR3 reads CASSSPGLTEAFF. Full variable domain (rest looked up from reference TRBV7-6 and TRBJ1-1): GAGVSQSPRYKVTKRGQDVALRCDPISGHVSLYWYRQALGQGPEFLTYFNYEAQQDKSGLPNDRFSAERPEGSISTLTIQRTEQRDSAMYRCASSSPGLTEAFFGQGTRLTVV.

This chain connects TRBV20-1 to TRBJ1-2. Germline V gene lookup returns CDR1 DFQATT and CDR2 SNEGSKA (reference sequence). The CDR3 has 13 amino acids. The CDR3 sequence: CSARTVVLHGYTF.

This chain joins TRBV5-1 and TRBJ2-5. In germline, CDR1 is SGHRS, CDR2 YFSETQ. The CDR3 loop spans 15 amino acids. CDR3 in amino acids: CASSPYGVEWETQYF.

The V and J genes are TRBV7-2 and TRBJ2-7; TCRdb's D call, TRBD2, is unchecked because there is no DNA. This CDR3 is built from 15 residues. Germline V gene data show CDR1 as SGHTA and CDR2 as FQGNSA. The CDR3 sequence is CASSLDTGGAGEQYF. Combining the CDR3 with reference TRBV7-2 and TRBJ2-7 gives the whole variable domain GAGVSQSPSNKVTEKGKDVELRCDPISGHTALYWYRQSLGQGLEFLIYFQGNSAPDKSGLPSDRFSAERTGGSVSTLTIQRTQQEDSAVYLCASSLDTGGAGEQYFGPGTRLTVT.

V usage is TRBV27 and J usage is TRBJ2-7; lacking DNA, the TRBD2 call made by TCRdb goes unchecked. The CDR3 has 15 amino acids. Germline values: CDR1 MNHEY, CDR2 SMNVEV (reference sequence). The CDR3: CASSLLAGGGYEQYF.

The chain uses TRBV6-2 or TRBV6-3 and TRBJ2-7; checking the TCRdb D call of TRBD1 is not possible without DNA. Germline V lookup: CDR1 MNHEY, CDR2 SVGEGT. CDR3 size: 14 residues. The CDR3 sequence is CASSYYGRGVEQYF.

This chain connects TRBV12-3 or TRBV12-4 to TRBJ2-5; TCRdb names TRBD2, which stays unverified in the absence of DNA. The CDR3 consists of 17 residues. The CDR3 protein is CASSKSGTSGAQETQYF.

The V gene is TRBV20-1, the J gene TRBJ1-5. There are 13 residues in the CDR3. In germline, CDR1 is DFQATT, CDR2 SNEGSKA (reference sequence). CDR3 residues: CSARDSPYQPQHF.

The chain combines TRBV7-9 with TRBJ2-1; TCRdb names TRBD1, which stays unverified in the absence of DNA. CDR1 is SEHNR, CDR2 FQNEAQ, per germline (reference sequence). The CDR3 loop spans 14 amino acids. CDR3 protein: CASSLSSWQGVYFF. The full variable domain, in which reference TRBV7-9 and TRBJ2-1 provide the parts outside the CDR3, is DTGVSQNPRHKITKRGQNVTFRCDPISEHNRLYWYRQTLGQGPEFLTYFQNEAQLEKSRLLSDRFSAERPKGSFSTLEIQRTEQGDSAMYLCASSLSSWQGVYFFGPGTRLTVL.

The V and J genes are TRBV5-1 and TRBJ2-2; the D call from TCRdb, TRBD1, cannot be confirmed without DNA. This CDR3 spans 14 amino acids. CDR1 is SGHRS and CDR2 is YFSETQ in the germline V gene. The CDR3: CASRPEPGSGELFF.

This chain uses TRBV6-1 with TRBJ1-2. Germline V gene sequence: CDR1 MNHNS, CDR2 SASEGT. The CDR3 is 12 residues long. This CDR3 is CASSEKRYGYTF.

This chain uses TRBV12-3 or TRBV12-4 with TRBJ1-2. CDR3 size: 12 residues. CDR3 amino acids: CASTRRDSGYTF.